This entry lists 11 T cell receptor beta chains sequenced from one sample in a study of T-cell reconstitution after alpha-beta-depleted transplantation in children. Unique molecular identifiers were incorporated when the TCRbeta library was constructed. MiXCR, applied by TCRdb to the PCR reads, yields one record per CDR3 protein. Of approximately 340,000 distinct CDR3 sequences detected, approximately 10% appear once; the ten largest clones hold around 2.5%. The sample consisted of PBMCs from the stem cell graft donor, taken from the stem cell graft. The receptors were sampled from a human donor who donated a stem cell graft to a child with acute lymphoblastic leukemia.

In its sample, this clonotype was seen a few times. The chain has TRBV4-3 and TRBJ1-4; D is unresolved. Germline CDR1 LGHNA, CDR2 YSLEER. CDR3 length equals 15 residues. Trimming took off 0 bases at V and 3 bases at J, with 8 bases between the two ends. The CDR3 nucleotides read TGCGCCAGCAGCCAAGATTCCCAGGCTAATGAAAAACTGTTTTTT. Translation gives CASSQDSQANEKLFF.

This clonotype was detected a few times. V usage is TRBV9 and J usage is TRBJ2-2; 8 bases align to TRBD1. Trimming at V came to 0 bases and at J to 1 base, leaving 2 bases not matched to a gene. Germline CDR1 is SGDLS and CDR2 is YYNGEE. There are 16 residues in the CDR3. This chain's CDR3 is CASSVEGTGNTGELFF. CDR3 DNA sequence: TGTGCCAGCAGCGTAGAGGGGACAGGGAACACCGGGGAGCTGTTTTTT.

Many counts were recorded for this clonotype. The V gene is TRBV5-1, the J gene TRBJ1-4, with D possibly matching TRBD1 (5 bases). Trimming took 4 bases from V and 8 from J, leaving 15 bases between them. Germline-derived CDR1 and CDR2 are SGHRS and YFSETQ. The CDR3 is 14 residues long. CDR3 nucleotides: TGCGCCAGCAGCCGGGCAGGGACTGGAGAAAAACTGTTTTTT. As protein: CASSRAGTGEKLFF.

The sample holds a few counts of this clonotype. The genes are TRBV5-1 and TRBJ2-5, with 11 positions matching TRBD2. This CDR3 comprises 19 residues. Germline-derived CDR1 and CDR2 are SGHRS and YFSETQ. V trimming: 6 bases; J trimming: 0 bases; junction bases outside the gene matches: 16. DNA of the CDR3: TGCGCCAGCACTCTGGGCGTAACTAGCGGGAGTGCGTACCAAGAGACCCAGTACTTC. Encoded protein: CASTLGVTSGSAYQETQYF.

This clonotype turned up a few times. The chain combines TRBV3-1 with TRBJ1-1; TRBD1 is a possible D gene (5 bases). The CDR3 loop spans 14 amino acids. Germline CDR1 LGHDT, CDR2 YNNKEL (reference sequence). V gave up 3 bases and J gave up 6 bases, with 14 bases separating them. CDR3 protein: CASSHPGEGPEAFF. DNA for the CDR3: TGTGCCAGCAGCCACCCGGGGGAGGGCCCTGAAGCTTTCTTT.

The table lists this clonotype with many counts. With a much larger clone just one base away, this may be a read error. The V call is TRBV5-1, the J call TRBJ2-5; D gene ambiguous. The germline V gene has CDR1 SGHRS and CDR2 YFSETQ. Between the trimmed V and J ends, which lost 5 bases and 1 base, there was a span of 3 bases. The CDR3 consists of 11 residues. The CDR3 region is CASRFQETQYF. The CDR3 DNA sequence: TGCGCCAGCAGGTTCCAAGAGACCCAGTACTTC.

The sample holds a few counts of this clonotype. The chain is built from TRBV29-1 and TRBJ1-1; 7 nucleotides line up with TRBD1. V was clipped by 3 bases and J by 6 bases; unmatched bases: 10. This CDR3 comprises 14 residues. The germline gives CDR1 SQVTM, CDR2 ANQGSEA. The CDR3 sequence: CSVDETGKVAEAFF. Written as DNA, the CDR3 is TGCAGCGTTGATGAGACAGGGAAGGTGGCTGAAGCTTTCTTT.

The chain carries TRBV7-2 and TRBJ2-5, with 8 bases identical to TRBD2. V trimming: 5 bases; J trimming: 2 bases; junction bases outside the gene matches: 10. CDR3 length: 16 amino acids. CDR1 and CDR2 from the germline V gene are SGHTA and FQGNSA. As DNA, the CDR3 is TGTGCCAGCAGCCCATGGACTAGCCGGGGGCAAGAGACCCAGTACTTC. Encoded protein: CASSPWTSRGQETQYF.

This clonotype was counted ten times or more. The chain joins TRBV9 to TRBJ2-5; D might be TRBD1 (6 bases). Trimming removed 0 bases from V and 3 bases from J, with 6 bases in between. This CDR3 contains 13 residues. Germline V gene lookup returns CDR1 SGDLS and CDR2 YYNGEE. CDR3 in DNA: TGTGCCAGCAGCGTAGAGGGGGAAGAGACCCAGTACTTC. It specifies CASSVEGEETQYF.

The chain recombines TRBV3-1 with TRBJ2-3; D unresolved. Trimming removed 3 bases at V and 14 bases at J, with 15 bases between. This CDR3 contains 12 residues. From germline, CDR1 is LGHDT and CDR2 YNNKEL (reference sequence). DNA of the CDR3: TGTGCCAGCAGCCAGGCGCAACGGCGAGTGTATTTT. It translates to CASSQAQRRVYF.

This clonotype came up many times. The chain combines TRBV12-3 or TRBV12-4 with TRBJ2-5; D is tentatively TRBD1 or TRBD2 (6 bases each). The V gene lost 4 bases and the J gene lost 7 bases, with 16 bases spanning the gap. The CDR3 extends over 14 amino acids. The CDR3 loop reads CASSSGTLGGTQYF. For the CDR3, the DNA is TGTGCCAGCAGTTCAGGGACATTGGGGGGGACCCAGTACTTC.